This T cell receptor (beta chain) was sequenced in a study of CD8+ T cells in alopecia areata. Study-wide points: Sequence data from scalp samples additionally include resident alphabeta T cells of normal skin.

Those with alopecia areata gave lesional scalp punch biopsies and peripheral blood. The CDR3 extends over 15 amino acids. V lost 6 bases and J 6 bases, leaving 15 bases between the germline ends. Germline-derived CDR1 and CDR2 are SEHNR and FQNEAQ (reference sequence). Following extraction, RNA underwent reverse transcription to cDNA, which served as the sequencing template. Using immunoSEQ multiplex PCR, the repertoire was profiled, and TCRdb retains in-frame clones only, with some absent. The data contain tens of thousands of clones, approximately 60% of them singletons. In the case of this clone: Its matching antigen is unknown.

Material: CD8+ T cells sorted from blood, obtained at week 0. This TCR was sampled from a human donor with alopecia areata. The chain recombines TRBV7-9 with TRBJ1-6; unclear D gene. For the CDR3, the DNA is TGTGCCAGCAGTCCCAGTGGGCGTGGTAATTCACCCCTCCACTTT. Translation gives CASSPSGRGNSPLHF. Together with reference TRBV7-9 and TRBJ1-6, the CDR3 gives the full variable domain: DTGVSQNPRHKITKRGQNVTFRCDPISEHNRLYWYRQTLGQGPEFLTYFQNEAQLEKSRLLSDRFSAERPKGSFSTLEIQRTEQGDSAMYLCASSPSGRGNSPLHFGNGTRLTVT.